This T cell receptor (beta chain) emerged from a study of beta chain features in type 1 diabetes. Every bit of the isolated RNA underwent reverse transcription, so sequencing read expressed TCRB transcripts. Sequencing was performed with immunoSEQ multiplex PCR; in TCRdb, only in-frame clones are kept and a portion is missing. The table lists 500,000 to 800,000 clones, around 12% of them singletons, with more than 0.095% in the top ten. Study results and limitations: Type 1 diabetes patients had TCRB CDR3s that were shorter (moderately but significantly so) in all four CD4+ subsets. An over-representation of cells with high TCR expression could result from cDNA sequencing.

Points on this clone: What it binds is not known.

Per donor, one heparinised blood draw averaged around 0.12 L. The CDR3 length is 14 residues. Trimming at V came to 7 bases and at J to 5 bases, leaving 5 bases not matched to a gene. Per germline, CDR1 LNHDA and CDR2 SQIVND (reference sequence). Sequenced input: naive CD4+ T cells from blood. The rearrangement uses TRBV19 and TRBJ1-2; 12 nucleotides align to TRBD1. The sequence came from a man aged 25 to 40 with type 1 diabetes. The CDR3 DNA sequence: TGTGCCAGTATCCGGGACAGGGGGCATTATGGCTACACCTTC. It codes for CASIRDRGHYGYTF.